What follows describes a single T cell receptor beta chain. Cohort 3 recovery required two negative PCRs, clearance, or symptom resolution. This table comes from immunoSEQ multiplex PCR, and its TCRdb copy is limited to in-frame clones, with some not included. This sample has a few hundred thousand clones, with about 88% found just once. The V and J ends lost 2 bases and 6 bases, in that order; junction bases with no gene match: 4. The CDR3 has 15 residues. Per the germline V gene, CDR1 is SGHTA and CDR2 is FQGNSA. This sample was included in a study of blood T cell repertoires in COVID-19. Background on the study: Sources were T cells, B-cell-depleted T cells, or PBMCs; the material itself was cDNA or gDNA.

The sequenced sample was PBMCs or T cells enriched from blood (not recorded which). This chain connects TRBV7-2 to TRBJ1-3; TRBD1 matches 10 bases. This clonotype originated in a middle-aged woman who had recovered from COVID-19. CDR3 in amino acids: CASSLPGTGVNTIYF. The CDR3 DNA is TGTGCCAGCAGCTTACCGGGGACAGGGGTAAACACCATATATTTT.